This TCR beta chain was recorded in a study of vaccination effects on CD4 cells after COVID-19. As for this clone: Its matching antigen is unknown.

Only in-frame clones appear in the TCRdb table, and some are missing; sequencing was by immunoSEQ multiplex PCR. The sample has 10,000 to 15,000 clones, 65% to 75% seen once. Antigen-specific CD4+ T cells were expanded with viral peptide pools in the ViraFEST assay before sequencing. Isolation of CD4+ T cells took place after 10 to 11 days of culture. Either the BNT162b2 or mRNA-1273 vaccine was given to participants in two doses. Unmatched junction bases numbered 3, after V lost 3 bases and J lost 2 bases. Germline V CDR1 and CDR2: SGDLS, YYNGEE. This CDR3 is 15 amino acids long. The sequence derives from a human donor who received a COVID-19 vaccine. The sequencing used CD4+ T cells from PBMCs cultured with SARS-CoV-2 spike peptides, collected after COVID-19 vaccination. The V and J genes are TRBV9 and TRBJ2-5; 11 nucleotides agree with TRBD2. The DNA for the CDR3 is TGTGCCAGCAGCGCTAGCGGGGGGCCTCAAGAGACCCAGTACTTC. As protein: CASSASGGPQETQYF.